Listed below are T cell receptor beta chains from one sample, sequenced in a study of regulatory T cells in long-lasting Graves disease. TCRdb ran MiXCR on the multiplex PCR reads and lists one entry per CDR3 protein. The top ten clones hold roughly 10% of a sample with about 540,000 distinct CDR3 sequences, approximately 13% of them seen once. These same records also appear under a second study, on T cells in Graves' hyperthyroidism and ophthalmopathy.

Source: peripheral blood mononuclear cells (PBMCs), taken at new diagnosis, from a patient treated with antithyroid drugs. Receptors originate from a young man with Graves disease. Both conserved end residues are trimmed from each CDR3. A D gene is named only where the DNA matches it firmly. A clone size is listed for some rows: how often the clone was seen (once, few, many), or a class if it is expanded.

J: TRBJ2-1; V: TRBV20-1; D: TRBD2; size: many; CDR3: SAQLAGEVHEQF
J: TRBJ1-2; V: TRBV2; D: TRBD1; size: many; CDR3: ASRGRTGDFYGYT
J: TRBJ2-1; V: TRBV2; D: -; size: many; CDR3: ASSEGLGNEQF
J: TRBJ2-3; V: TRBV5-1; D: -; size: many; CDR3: ASSWKETDTQY
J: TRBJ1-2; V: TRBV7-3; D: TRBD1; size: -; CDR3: ASREDWTGGGYT
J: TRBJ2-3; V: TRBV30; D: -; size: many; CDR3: AWSRGLALQDTQY
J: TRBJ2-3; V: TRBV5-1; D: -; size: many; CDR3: ASSVIHTDTQY
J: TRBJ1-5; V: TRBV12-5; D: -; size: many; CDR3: ASGLVILDSRNQPQH
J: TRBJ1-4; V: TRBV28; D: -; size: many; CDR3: ASSSETGGNEKLF
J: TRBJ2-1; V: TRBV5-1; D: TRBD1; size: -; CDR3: ASSADRGINEQF
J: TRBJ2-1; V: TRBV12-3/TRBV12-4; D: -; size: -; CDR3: ASSFRRRSSYNEQF
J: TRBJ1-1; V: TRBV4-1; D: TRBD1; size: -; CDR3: ASSSGTGFMNTEAF
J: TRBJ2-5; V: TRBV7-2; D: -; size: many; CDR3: ASSLGSPETQY
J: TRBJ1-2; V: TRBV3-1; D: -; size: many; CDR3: ASSHITREGYT
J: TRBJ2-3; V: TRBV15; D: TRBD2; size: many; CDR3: ATSTAGELADTQY
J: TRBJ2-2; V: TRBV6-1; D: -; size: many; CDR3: ASRPQGTGELF
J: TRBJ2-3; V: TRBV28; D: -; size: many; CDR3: ASSNLEDSTDTQY
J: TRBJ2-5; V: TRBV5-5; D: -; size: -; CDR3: ASSLMGFSMETQY
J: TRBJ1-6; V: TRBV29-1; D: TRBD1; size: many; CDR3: SARDRENSPLH
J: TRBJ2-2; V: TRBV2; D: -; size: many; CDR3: ASSGPNTGELF
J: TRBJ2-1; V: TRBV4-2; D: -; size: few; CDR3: ASSQEGTGGLAGGSNEQF
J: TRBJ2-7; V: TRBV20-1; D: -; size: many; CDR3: SAERPQEFLSYEQY
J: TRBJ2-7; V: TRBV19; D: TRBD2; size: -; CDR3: ASSIVTIGRNEQY
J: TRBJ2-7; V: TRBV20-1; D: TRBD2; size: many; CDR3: SATKLAGGPPYEQY
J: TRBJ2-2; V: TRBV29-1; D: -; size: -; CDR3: SVNARGGGTGELF
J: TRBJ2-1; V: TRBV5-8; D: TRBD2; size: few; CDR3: ASRRGASSGGSSYNEQF
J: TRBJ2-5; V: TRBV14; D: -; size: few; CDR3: ASSQERTQY
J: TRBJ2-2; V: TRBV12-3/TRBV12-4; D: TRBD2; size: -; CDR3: ASSLRGLAGESGNTGELF
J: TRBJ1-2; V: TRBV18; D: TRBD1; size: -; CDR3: ASSPHPGQGFDGYT
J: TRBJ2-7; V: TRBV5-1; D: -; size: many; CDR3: ASSSGGAPFVDEQY
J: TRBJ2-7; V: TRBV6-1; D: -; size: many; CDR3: ASSDRFTYEQY
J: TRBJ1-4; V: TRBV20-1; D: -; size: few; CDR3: SVWRVDEKLF
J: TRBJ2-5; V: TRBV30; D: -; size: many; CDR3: AWSVGHPMAGAQY
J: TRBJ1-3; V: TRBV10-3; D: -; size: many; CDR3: AISDPLGGSGNTIY
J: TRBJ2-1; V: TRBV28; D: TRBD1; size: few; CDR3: ASSLPIPGQPKSSYNEQF
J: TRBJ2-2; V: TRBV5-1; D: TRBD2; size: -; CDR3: ASSLVGLAGVAGELF
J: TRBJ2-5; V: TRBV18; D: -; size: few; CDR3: ASSLETEGNGTQETQY
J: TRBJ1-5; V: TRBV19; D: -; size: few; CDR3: ATGRGGYSNQPQH
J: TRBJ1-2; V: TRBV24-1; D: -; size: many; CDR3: ATSDPSPTGKSNYGYT
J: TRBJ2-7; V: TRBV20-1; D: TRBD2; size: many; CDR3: SARALAGGPYEQY
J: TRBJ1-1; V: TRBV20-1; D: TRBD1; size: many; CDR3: SAKDRARTMNTEAF
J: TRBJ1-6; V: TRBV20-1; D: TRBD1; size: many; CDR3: SAQREGASSPLH
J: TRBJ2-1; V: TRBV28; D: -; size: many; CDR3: ASKFRSSYNEQF
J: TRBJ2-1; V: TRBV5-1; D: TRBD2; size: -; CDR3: ASSLASGRGDEQF
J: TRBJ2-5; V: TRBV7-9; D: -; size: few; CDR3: ASSSSAAKGTQY